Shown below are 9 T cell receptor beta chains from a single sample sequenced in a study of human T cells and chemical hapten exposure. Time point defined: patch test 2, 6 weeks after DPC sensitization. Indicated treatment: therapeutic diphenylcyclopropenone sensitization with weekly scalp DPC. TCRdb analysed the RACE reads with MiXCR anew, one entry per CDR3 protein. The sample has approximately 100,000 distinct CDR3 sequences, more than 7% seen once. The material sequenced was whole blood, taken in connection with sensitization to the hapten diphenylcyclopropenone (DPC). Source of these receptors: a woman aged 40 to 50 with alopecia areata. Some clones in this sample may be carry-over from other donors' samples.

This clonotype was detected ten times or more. As DNA, the CDR3 is TGTGCTAGTGGTTTGGACGGACAGCTCCATGAGCAGTTCTTC. Translation gives CASGLDGQLHEQFF. The V and J genes are TRBV12-5 and TRBJ2-1; tentatively, D is TRBD1 (6 bases). Trimming removed 1 base at V and 8 bases at J, with 12 bases between. CDR1 and CDR2 from the germline V gene are LGHNT and FRNRAP. This CDR3 spans 14 amino acids.

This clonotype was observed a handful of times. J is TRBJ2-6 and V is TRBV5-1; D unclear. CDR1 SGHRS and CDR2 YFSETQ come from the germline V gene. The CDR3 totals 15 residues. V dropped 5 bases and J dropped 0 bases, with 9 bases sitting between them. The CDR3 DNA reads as TGCGCCAGCAGGCAGGACGCCTCTGGGGCCAACGTCCTGACTTTC. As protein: CASRQDASGANVLTF.

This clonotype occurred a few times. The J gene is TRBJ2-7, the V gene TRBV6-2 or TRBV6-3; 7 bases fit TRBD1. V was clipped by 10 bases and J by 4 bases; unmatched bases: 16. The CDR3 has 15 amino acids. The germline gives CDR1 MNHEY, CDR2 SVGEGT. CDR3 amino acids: CATLGGTTDGYEQYF. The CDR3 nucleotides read TGTGCCACGTTAGGGGGCACGACTGACGGGTACGAGCAGTACTTC.

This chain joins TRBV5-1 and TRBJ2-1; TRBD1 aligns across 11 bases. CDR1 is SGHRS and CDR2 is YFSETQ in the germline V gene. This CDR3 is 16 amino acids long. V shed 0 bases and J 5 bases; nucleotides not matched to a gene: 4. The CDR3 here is CASSLVRDRGDNEQFF. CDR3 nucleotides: TGCGCCAGCAGCTTGGTCCGGGACAGGGGGGACAATGAGCAGTTCTTC. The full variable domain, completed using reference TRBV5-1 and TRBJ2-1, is KAGVTQTPRYLIKTRGQQVTLSCSPISGHRSVSWYQQTPGQGLQFLFEYFSETQRNKGNFPGRFSGRQFSNSRSEMNVSTLELGDSALYLCASSLVRDRGDNEQFFGPGTRLTVL.

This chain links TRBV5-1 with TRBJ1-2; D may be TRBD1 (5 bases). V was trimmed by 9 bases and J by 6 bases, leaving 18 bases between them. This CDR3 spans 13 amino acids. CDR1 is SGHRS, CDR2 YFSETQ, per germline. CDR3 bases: TGCGCCACCAACACCGGGACTTCCGATGGCTACACCTTC. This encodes CATNTGTSDGYTF.

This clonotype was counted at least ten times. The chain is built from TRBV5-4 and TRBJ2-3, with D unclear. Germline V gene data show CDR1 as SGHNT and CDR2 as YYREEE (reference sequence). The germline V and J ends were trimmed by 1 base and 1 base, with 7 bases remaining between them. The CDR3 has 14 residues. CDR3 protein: CASSLSRGTDTQYF. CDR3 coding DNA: TGTGCCAGCAGCTTGTCCCGGGGCACAGATACGCAGTATTTT.

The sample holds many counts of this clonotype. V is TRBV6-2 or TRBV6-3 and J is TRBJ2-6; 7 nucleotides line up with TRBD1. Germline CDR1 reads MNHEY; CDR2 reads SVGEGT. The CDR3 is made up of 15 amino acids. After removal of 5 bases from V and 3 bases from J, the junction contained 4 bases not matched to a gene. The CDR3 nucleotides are TGTGCCAGCAGTCAAACAGGGGATGGGGCCAACGTCCTGACTTTC. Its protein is CASSQTGDGANVLTF.

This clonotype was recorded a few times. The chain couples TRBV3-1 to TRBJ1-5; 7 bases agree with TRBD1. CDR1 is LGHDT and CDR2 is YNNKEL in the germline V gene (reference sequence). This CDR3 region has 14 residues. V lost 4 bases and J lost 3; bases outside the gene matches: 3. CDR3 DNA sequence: TGTGCCAGCAGCCCCAGGGGGTTCAATCAGCCCCAGCATTTT. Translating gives CASSPRGFNQPQHF.

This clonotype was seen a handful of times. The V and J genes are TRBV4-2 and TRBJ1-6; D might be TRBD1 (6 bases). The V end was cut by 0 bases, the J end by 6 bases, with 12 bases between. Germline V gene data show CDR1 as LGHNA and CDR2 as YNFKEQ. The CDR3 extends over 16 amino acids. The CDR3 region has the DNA TGTGCCAGCAGCCAAGATTTTGGGGGGCGTAATTCACCCCTCCACTTT. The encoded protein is CASSQDFGGRNSPLHF.